The 2 T cell receptor beta chains in this list originate from one sample, sequenced in a study of blood T cell repertoires in COVID-19. Libraries were prepared by immunoSEQ multiplex PCR; TCRdb keeps only in-frame clonotypes and omits some of them. Seen here are some 30,000 clones, around 90% observed once, and the top ten hold 4.9%. The sequenced material came from peripheral blood. All receptors derive from a woman in her 70s with active COVID-19.

This chain connects TRBV28 to TRBJ1-6, with TRBD1 matching over 7 bases. Germline CDR1 is MDHEN and CDR2 is SYDVKM. With 1 base clipped from V and 14 bases from J, the junction kept 17 bases outside the gene matches. The CDR3 has 17 residues. The CDR3, as DNA: TGTGCCAGCAGTTTATCGGGAGGGGACAGACGGGTTTGGACCCTCCACTTT. Translated: CASSLSGGDRRVWTLHF.

The gene calls are TRBV7-9 and TRBJ1-2; D is possibly TRBD1 (5 bases). The CDR3 spans 14 residues. Germline V gene sequence: CDR1 SEHNR, CDR2 FQNEAQ (reference sequence). Trimming removed 6 bases from V and 4 bases from J, with 15 bases in between. CDR3 in DNA: TGTGCCAGCAGAAAGACAGATTCCCGCTATGGCTACACCTTC. Protein: CASRKTDSRYGYTF.